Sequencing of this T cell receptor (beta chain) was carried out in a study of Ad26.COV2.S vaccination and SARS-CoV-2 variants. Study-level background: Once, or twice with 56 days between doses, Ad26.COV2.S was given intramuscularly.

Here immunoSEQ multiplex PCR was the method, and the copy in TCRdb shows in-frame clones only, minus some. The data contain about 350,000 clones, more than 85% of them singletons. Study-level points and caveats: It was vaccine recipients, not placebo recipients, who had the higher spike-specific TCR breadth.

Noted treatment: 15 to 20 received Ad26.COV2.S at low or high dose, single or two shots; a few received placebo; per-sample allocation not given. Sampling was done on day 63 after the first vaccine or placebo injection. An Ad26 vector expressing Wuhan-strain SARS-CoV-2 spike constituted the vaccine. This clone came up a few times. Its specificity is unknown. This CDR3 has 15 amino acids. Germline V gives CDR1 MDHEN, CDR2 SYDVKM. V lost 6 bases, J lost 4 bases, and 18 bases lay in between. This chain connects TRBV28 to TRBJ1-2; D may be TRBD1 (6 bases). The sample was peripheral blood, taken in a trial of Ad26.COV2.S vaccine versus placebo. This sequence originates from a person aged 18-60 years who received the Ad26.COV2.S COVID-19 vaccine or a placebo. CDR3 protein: CASSAIKQGSYGYTF. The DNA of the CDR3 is TGTGCCAGCAGCGCTATAAAACAGGGAAGCTATGGCTACACCTTC.